These 4 T cell receptor beta chains were sequenced from one sample in a study of OX40 agonist ivuxolimab in advanced cancers. Only in-frame clones appear in the TCRdb table, and some are missing; sequencing was by immunoSEQ multiplex PCR. Of roughly 79,000 clones listed, 80% to 95% were seen once; the top ten hold 0.45% to 0.65%. This specimen was CD4+ or CD8+ T cells sorted from blood, taken in a trial of the OX40 agonist ivuxolimab. The receptors were gathered from an adult with an advanced solid tumor such as melanoma, head and neck, liver or kidney cancer.

This clone occurred a few times. The genes are TRBV7-9 and TRBJ1-1, with D unclear. CDR3 length: 15 amino acids. The V and J ends lost 5 bases and 5 bases respectively, with 18 bases between them. The V gene's germline CDR1 is SEHNR and CDR2 FQNEAQ (reference sequence). The CDR3: CASSPPRIGRTEAFF. The CDR3 nucleotides read TGTGCCAGCAGCCCTCCTCGGATAGGGCGGACTGAAGCTTTCTTT.

In regard to this clone: A junction end diverges from the germline sequence, so it may reflect a read error. V and J are TRBV30 and TRBJ2-7; TRBD1 aligns across 9 bases. This CDR3 comprises 14 residues. CDR1 is GTSNPN, CDR2 SVGIG, per germline (reference sequence). The CDR3 loop is CAWGYRTGVPPDDF. CDR3 DNA: TGTGCCTGGGGATACAGGACAGGGGTACCCCCAGACGACTTC.

The chain carries TRBV7-8 and TRBJ1-4, with a weak D call TRBD1 (5 bases). The CDR3 totals 15 residues. Germline lookup yields CDR1 SGHVS and CDR2 FQNEAQ. Trimming removed 6 bases at V and 6 bases at J, with 17 bases between. The CDR3: CASRGRGTRYEKLFF. The CDR3 DNA reads TGTGCCAGCAGGGGTCGGGGGACGCGCTATGAAAAACTGTTTTTT.

This rearrangement joins TRBV28 to TRBJ1-5, with a weak D call TRBD1 (5 bases). Trimming removed 4 bases at V and 2 bases at J, with 12 bases between. Germline V gives CDR1 MDHEN, CDR2 SYDVKM. CDR3 length equals 15 residues. This CDR3 reads CASSSGGEGNQPQHF. CDR3 nucleotides: TGTGCCAGCAGTTCCGGGGGAGAAGGCAATCAGCCCCAGCATTTT. The complete variable domain, with remaining parts taken from reference TRBV28 and TRBJ1-5, reads DVKVTQSSRYLVKRTGEKVFLECVQDMDHENMFWYRQDPGLGLRLIYFSYDVKMKEKGDIPEGYSVSREKKERFSLILESASTNQTSMYLCASSSGGEGNQPQHFGDGTRLSIL.